The sequence of this TCR beta chain was determined in a study of T cell responses to AZD1222 COVID-19 vaccine. General study points: With dominance at 160-218 and 743-854, vaccine-associated CD4 TCRs spanned spike. Spike-specific TCR breadth and depth grew following two AZD1222 doses.

This CDR3 is built from 14 residues. The germline V and J ends were trimmed by 2 bases and 0 bases, with 7 bases remaining between them. Germline CDR1 is MNHEY and CDR2 is SVGAGI. About this clone itself: Its target is not known.

Clones were sequenced by immunoSEQ multiplex PCR, and TCRdb holds only the in-frame ones, with some missing. The sample has nearly 95,000 clones; over 75% are singletons. The sample here was peripheral blood, taken 28 days after the second AZD1222 dose. The J gene is TRBJ1-2, the V gene TRBV6-5, with a possible D match to TRBD1 (5 bases). This clonotype was sampled from an adult who received the AZD1222 COVID-19 vaccine. The CDR3 DNA sequence: TGTGCCAGCAGTTACGCGACAGCTAACTATGGCTACACCTTC. Residues: CASSYATANYGYTF.